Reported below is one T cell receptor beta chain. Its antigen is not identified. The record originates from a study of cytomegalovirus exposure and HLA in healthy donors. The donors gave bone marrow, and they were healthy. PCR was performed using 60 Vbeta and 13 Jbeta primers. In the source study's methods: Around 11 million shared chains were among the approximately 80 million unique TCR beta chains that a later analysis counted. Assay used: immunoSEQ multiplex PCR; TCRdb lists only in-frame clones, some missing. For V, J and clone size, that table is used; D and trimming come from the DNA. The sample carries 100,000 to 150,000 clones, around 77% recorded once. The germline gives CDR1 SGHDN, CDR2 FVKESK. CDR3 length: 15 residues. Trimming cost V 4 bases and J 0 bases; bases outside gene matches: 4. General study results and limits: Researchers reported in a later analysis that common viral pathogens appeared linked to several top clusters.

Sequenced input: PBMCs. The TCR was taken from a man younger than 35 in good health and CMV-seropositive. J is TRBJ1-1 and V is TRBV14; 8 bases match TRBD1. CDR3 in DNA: TGTGCCAGCAGCCCTCGGACAGGGCTGAACACTGAAGCTTTCTTT. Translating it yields CASSPRTGLNTEAFF.